This T cell receptor beta chain derives from a study of cytomegalovirus exposure and HLA in healthy donors. PCR employed 60 Vbeta and 13 Jbeta primers. The repertoire was sequenced with immunoSEQ multiplex PCR; TCRdb's copy has only in-frame clones and lacks some. The sample has some 100,000 clones, around three quarters seen once. The length of the CDR3 is 17 residues. In germline, CDR1 is SNHLY, CDR2 FYNNEI. V was pared by 1 base and J by 4 bases, with 20 bases between. This clonotype originated in a woman in her 50s in good health and CMV-seropositive. The sequenced material came from PBMCs. The chain joins TRBV2 to TRBJ2-7; possibly TRBD2 for D (6 bases). The CDR3 region is CASSEGRSGRLSYEQYF. The CDR3, as DNA: TGTGCCAGCAGTGAAGGTCGGTCTGGGAGGCTCTCTTACGAGCAGTACTTC.